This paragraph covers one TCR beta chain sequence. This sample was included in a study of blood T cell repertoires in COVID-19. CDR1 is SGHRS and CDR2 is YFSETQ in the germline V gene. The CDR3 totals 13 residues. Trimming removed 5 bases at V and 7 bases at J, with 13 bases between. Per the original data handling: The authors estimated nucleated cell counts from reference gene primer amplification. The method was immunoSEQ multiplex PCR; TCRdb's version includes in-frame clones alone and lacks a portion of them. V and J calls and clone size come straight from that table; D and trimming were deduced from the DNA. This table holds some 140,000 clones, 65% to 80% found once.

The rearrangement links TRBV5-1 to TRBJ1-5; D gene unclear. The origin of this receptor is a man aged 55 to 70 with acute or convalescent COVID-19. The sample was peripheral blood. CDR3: CASSPSGPQPQHF. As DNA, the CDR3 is TGCGCCAGCAGTCCTTCCGGTCCCCAGCCCCAGCATTTT.